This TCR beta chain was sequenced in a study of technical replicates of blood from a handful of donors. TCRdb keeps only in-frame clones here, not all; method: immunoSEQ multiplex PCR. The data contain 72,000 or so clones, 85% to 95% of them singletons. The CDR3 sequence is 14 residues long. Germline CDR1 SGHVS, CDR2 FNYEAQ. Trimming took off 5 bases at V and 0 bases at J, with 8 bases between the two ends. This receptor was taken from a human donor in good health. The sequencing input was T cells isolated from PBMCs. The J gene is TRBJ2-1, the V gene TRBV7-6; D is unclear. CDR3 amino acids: CASSEHHSYNEQFF. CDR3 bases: TGTGCCAGCAGCGAACACCACTCCTACAATGAGCAGTTCTTC.